This TCR beta chain was identified during a study of blood T cell repertoires in COVID-19. Clones were sequenced by immunoSEQ multiplex PCR, and TCRdb holds only the in-frame ones, with some missing. The sample shows around 280,000 clones, 75% to 90% of them seen only once. The CDR3 extends over 16 amino acids. This receptor was obtained from a woman in her 30s who had recovered from COVID-19. J is TRBJ1-2 and V is TRBV21-1. TRBV21-1 is designated a pseudogene. Material: peripheral blood. In DNA, the CDR3 is TGTGCCAGCAGCATACTAGGAGGCAGACGAGACTATGGCTACACCTTC. This codes for CASSILGGRRDYGYTF.